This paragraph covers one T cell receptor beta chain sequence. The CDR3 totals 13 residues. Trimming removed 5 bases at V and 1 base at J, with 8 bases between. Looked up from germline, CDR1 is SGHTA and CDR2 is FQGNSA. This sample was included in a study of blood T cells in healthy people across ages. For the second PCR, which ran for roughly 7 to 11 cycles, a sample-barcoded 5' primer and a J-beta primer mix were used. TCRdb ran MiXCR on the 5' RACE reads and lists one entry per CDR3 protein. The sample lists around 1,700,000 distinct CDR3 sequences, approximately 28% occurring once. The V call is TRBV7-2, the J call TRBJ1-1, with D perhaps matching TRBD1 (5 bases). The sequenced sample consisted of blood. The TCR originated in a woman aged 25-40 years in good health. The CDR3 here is CTSSRDRNTEAFF. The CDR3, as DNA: TGTACCAGCAGCCGTGACAGGAACACTGAAGCTTTCTTT.